Below are 20 T cell receptor beta chains sequenced from a single sample in a study of blood T cell repertoires in COVID-19. Profiled with immunoSEQ multiplex PCR; TCRdb holds only in-frame clones, not every one. The table records about 130,000 clones, roughly nine tenths of them present only once. The sequenced material came from peripheral blood. The receptors were gathered from a man in his 60s with COVID-19, enrolled during active disease.

The CDR3 sequence is CASTPLRVPTTEAFF. CDR3 DNA sequence: TGTGCCAGCACCCCTCTCAGGGTCCCAACCACTGAAGCTTTCTTT. The J gene is TRBJ1-1, the V gene TRBV6-2 or TRBV6-3, with D tentatively TRBD1 (5 bases). The CDR3 contains 15 residues. V gave up 7 bases and J gave up 4 bases, with 19 bases separating them. Germline V gene sequence: CDR1 MNHEY, CDR2 SVGEGT.

This rearrangement joins TRBV9 to TRBJ2-1, with 12 nucleotides matching TRBD2. Germline CDR1 is SGDLS and CDR2 is YYNGEE. After removal of 4 bases from V and 1 base from J, the junction contained 9 bases not matched to a gene. There are 18 residues in the CDR3. CDR3 DNA sequence: TGTGCCAGCAGCCCCGGACTAGCGGGACTCGATTCCTACAATGAGCAGTTCTTC. Translating gives CASSPGLAGLDSYNEQFF.

The V call is TRBV3-1 (or the pseudogene TRBV3-2), the J call TRBJ1-4, with D possibly TRBD1 on 6 matching bases. The germline gives CDR1 LGHDT, CDR2 YNNKEL (reference sequence). V was clipped by 0 bases and J by 6 bases, with 11 bases between them. The CDR3 consists of 15 residues. The CDR3 DNA reads TGTGCCAGCAGCCAAGATGAGGGGGGGGATGAAAAACTGTTTTTT. This gives the protein CASSQDEGGDEKLFF.

The rearrangement joins TRBV10-1 to TRBJ2-1; TRBD2 might be the D (5 bases). Germline-derived CDR1 and CDR2 are WNHNN and SYGVQD (reference sequence). This CDR3 is 13 amino acids long. V lost 3 bases to trimming and J lost 4 bases, with 7 bases between them. The CDR3 DNA sequence: TGCGCCAGCAGTGATTCGGGATACAATGAGCAGTTCTTC. It translates to CASSDSGYNEQFF.

The CDR3 reads CASSLHGSRDYSYEQYF. The CDR3 nucleotides are TGCGCCAGCAGCTTGCACGGCTCCCGGGACTACTCCTACGAGCAGTACTTC. J is TRBJ2-7 and V is TRBV5-1; 7 nucleotides match TRBD2. The V segment lost 1 base and the J segment 0 bases; nucleotides outside the gene matches: 10. Germline CDR1 reads SGHRS; CDR2 reads YFSETQ. This CDR3 spans 17 amino acids.

The J gene is TRBJ2-1, the V gene TRBV4-3; 10 nucleotides line up with TRBD2. V was clipped by 4 bases and J by 7 bases; unmatched bases: 7. This CDR3 contains 15 residues. Germline values: CDR1 LGHNA, CDR2 YSLEER. The CDR3 DNA sequence: TGCGCCAGCAGCCTCCTAGCGGGAGCGATAAATGAGCAGTTCTTC. Its translation is CASSLLAGAINEQFF.

The gene calls are TRBV15 and TRBJ1-1, with unresolved D. V gave up 3 bases and J gave up 1 base, with 12 bases separating them. Germline V gene lookup returns CDR1 LNHNV and CDR2 YYDKDF (reference sequence). The CDR3 spans 15 residues. The CDR3 sequence is CATSRGQETNTEAFF. The CDR3 DNA reads TGTGCCACCAGCAGGGGTCAGGAAACGAACACTGAAGCTTTCTTT.

The chain couples TRBV9 to TRBJ2-1, with TRBD1 matching 7 bases. Germline CDR1 reads SGDLS; CDR2 reads YYNGEE. The CDR3 covers 17 residues. The trim removed 0 bases at V and 6 bases at J, leaving 12 bases unmatched. CDR3 region: CASSVAIETGRGNEQFF. The DNA of the CDR3 is TGTGCCAGCAGCGTAGCTATTGAGACAGGGCGAGGCAATGAGCAGTTCTTC.

The rearrangement uses TRBV5-1 and TRBJ1-4; D gene uncertain. The CDR3 runs 14 residues. Per the germline V gene, CDR1 is SGHRS and CDR2 is YFSETQ. V lost 3 bases and J lost 4, with 10 bases in between. CDR3 sequence reads: CASSWVPGNEKLFF. Written as DNA, the CDR3 is TGCGCCAGCAGCTGGGTCCCAGGTAATGAAAAACTGTTTTTT.

This sequence joins TRBV5-4 and TRBJ2-7; 7 bases fit TRBD2. V lost 3 bases, J lost 0 bases, and 6 bases stayed unmatched. In germline, CDR1 is SGHNT, CDR2 YYREEE (reference sequence). The CDR3 runs to 15 residues. CDR3 DNA sequence: TGTGCCAGCAGCTACAGAGGGAGGGACTCCTACGAGCAGTACTTC. This gives the protein CASSYRGRDSYEQYF.

V and J are TRBV6-5 and TRBJ2-7, with D tentatively TRBD1 (6 bases). This CDR3 is 13 amino acids long. Germline-derived CDR1 and CDR2 are MNHEY and SVGAGI. Trimming stripped 9 bases from V and 3 bases from J, with 15 bases between. CDR3 nucleotide sequence: TGTGCCAGTAGAAACTTGGACAGCTACGAGCAGTACTTC. It is translated as CASRNLDSYEQYF.

The chain recombines TRBV3-1 (or the pseudogene TRBV3-2) with TRBJ1-1; 9 bases align to TRBD1. The CDR3 runs 14 residues. V lost 7 bases, J lost 3 bases, and 6 bases stayed unmatched. Germline CDR1 reads LGHDT; CDR2 reads YNNKEL (reference sequence). This chain's CDR3 is CASTIQGAYTEAFF. For the CDR3, the DNA is TGTGCCAGCACCATACAGGGGGCTTACACTGAAGCTTTCTTT.

This chain joins TRBV4-1 and TRBJ2-5; D is ambiguous. The CDR3 covers 15 residues. V lost 1 base and J 0 bases, leaving 9 bases between the germline ends. The V gene's germline CDR1 is MGHRA and CDR2 YSYEKL. The CDR3 sequence is CASSQGALYQETQYF. The CDR3, as DNA: TGCGCCAGCAGCCAAGGGGCACTGTACCAAGAGACCCAGTACTTC.

The J gene is TRBJ2-5, the V gene TRBV7-9, with D possibly being TRBD2 (5 bases). From germline, CDR1 is SEHNR and CDR2 FQNEAQ (reference sequence). The CDR3 sequence is 13 residues long. V dropped 4 bases and J dropped 2 bases, with 8 bases sitting between them. CDR3: CASSSPGQETQYF. CDR3 coding DNA: TGTGCCAGCAGCTCTCCGGGGCAAGAGACCCAGTACTTC.

With regard to this clone: Other nucleotide sequences in the sample specify the same CDR3. This chain's CDR3 is CSASFEGSYNEQFF. CDR3 sequence (DNA): TGCAGTGCTAGTTTCGAGGGCTCCTACAATGAGCAGTTCTTC. The chain couples TRBV20-1 to TRBJ2-1; D may be TRBD2 (5 bases). The CDR3 is 14 amino acids. Germline values: CDR1 DFQATT, CDR2 SNEGSKA (reference sequence). The V gene lost 3 bases and the J gene lost 0 bases, with 9 bases spanning the gap.

This clone was seen a few times. The CDR3 region is CASSMGQFNSPLHF. The CDR3 DNA sequence: TGTGCCAGTAGTATGGGCCAGTTTAATTCACCCCTCCACTTT. The rearrangement joins TRBV19 to TRBJ1-6; D unclear. The V end lost 3 bases, the J end lost 6 bases, and 9 bases lay between the germline ends. The CDR3 extends over 14 amino acids. Germline CDR1 and CDR2: LNHDA and SQIVND (reference sequence).

The chain combines TRBV4-1 with TRBJ2-7, with D unclear. Germline values: CDR1 MGHRA, CDR2 YSYEKL. Trimming removed 0 bases from V and 2 bases from J, with 11 bases in between. The CDR3 totals 15 residues. The CDR3 loop reads CASSQENNDPYEQYF. The CDR3 DNA follows: TGCGCCAGCAGCCAAGAGAACAACGATCCCTACGAGCAGTACTTC.

The V gene is TRBV11-2, the J gene TRBJ1-4; 7 nucleotides line up with TRBD1. The junction had 9 bases not matched to a gene; V was cut back by 4 bases and J by 7 bases. Germline V gene data show CDR1 as SGHAT and CDR2 as FQNNGV. This CDR3 spans 15 amino acids. CDR3 bases: TGTGCCAGCAGCTCCGTACAGGGGCGGAGTGAAAAACTGTTTTTT. Translation: CASSSVQGRSEKLFF.

The CDR3 DNA reads as TGTGCCAGCAGCCCTGGGACTAGCGGGTTTTACGAGCAGTACTTC. Residues: CASSPGTSGFYEQYF. The chain links TRBV2 to TRBJ2-7; 12 bases are shared with TRBD2. CDR1 SNHLY and CDR2 FYNNEI come from the germline V gene. This CDR3 region has 15 residues. Losses at the gene ends were 6 bases for V and 4 bases for J; bases not matched to a gene: 7.

The chain recombines TRBV4-1 with TRBJ2-2; D is ambiguous. Germline V CDR1 and CDR2: MGHRA, YSYEKL. The CDR3 sequence is 13 residues long. Trimming removed 1 base at V and 6 bases at J, with 6 bases between. CDR3 DNA sequence: TGCGCCAGCAGCCAAGTTCGCGCCGGGGAGCTGTTTTTT. Translating gives CASSQVRAGELFF.